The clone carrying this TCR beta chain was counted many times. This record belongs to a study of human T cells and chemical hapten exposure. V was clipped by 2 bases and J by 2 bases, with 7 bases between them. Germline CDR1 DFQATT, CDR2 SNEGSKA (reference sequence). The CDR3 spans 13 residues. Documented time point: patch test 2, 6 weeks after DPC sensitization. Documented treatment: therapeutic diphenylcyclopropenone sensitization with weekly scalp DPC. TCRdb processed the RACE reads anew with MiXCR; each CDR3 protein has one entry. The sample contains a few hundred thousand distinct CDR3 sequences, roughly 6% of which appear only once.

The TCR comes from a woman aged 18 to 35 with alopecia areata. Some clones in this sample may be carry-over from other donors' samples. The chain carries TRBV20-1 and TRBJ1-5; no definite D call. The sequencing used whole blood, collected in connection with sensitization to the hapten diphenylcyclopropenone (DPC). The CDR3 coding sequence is TGCAGTGCTAGACTCCCAGGCAATCAGCCCCAGCATTTT. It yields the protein CSARLPGNQPQHF.